Below are 16 T cell receptor beta chains sequenced from a single sample in a study of shared clonotypes between healthy human individuals. The protocol was immunoSEQ multiplex PCR, while the TCRdb copy is restricted to in-frame clones and leaves out a portion. The table shows about 700,000 clones, with around 74% occurring only once. Sequencing input: memory CD4+ T cells sorted from blood. The subset is: CD45RA-negative fraction. Receptor source: a woman aged 25 to 39 in good health.

J is TRBJ2-1 and V is TRBV12-5; 8 bases line up with TRBD2. Germline assignment: CDR1 LGHNT and CDR2 FRNRAP. V lost 1 base and J lost 0; bases outside the gene matches: 5. This CDR3 region has 17 residues. CDR3 in DNA: TGTGCTAGTGGTTTGGCGGGACTAGTGAGCTCCTACAATGAGCAGTTCTTC. This gives the protein CASGLAGLVSSYNEQFF.

This clone was detected only a few times. The CDR3 spells CASTSWDGRNTGELFF. The DNA of the CDR3 is TGTGCCAGCACGAGTTGGGACGGCCGGAACACCGGGGAGCTGTTTTTT. The chain combines TRBV4-2 with TRBJ2-2; either TRBD1 or TRBD2 may supply D (5 bases each). V was cut by 7 bases and J by 1 base, with 16 bases left in between. The CDR3 totals 16 residues. Per the germline V gene, CDR1 is LGHNA and CDR2 is YNFKEQ.

This clone showed up just a few times. The chain carries TRBV7-9 and TRBJ2-7; a weak D match, TRBD2 (6 bases). The CDR3 is made up of 16 amino acids. V was trimmed by 3 bases and J by 1 base, leaving 16 bases between them. Germline V gene data show CDR1 as SEHNR and CDR2 as FQNEAQ (reference sequence). CDR3 sequence: CASSLTGEARSYEQYF. In DNA, the CDR3 is TGTGCCAGCAGCTTGACGGGGGAGGCAAGGTCCTACGAGCAGTACTTC.

This clone was seen only a few times. V gene TRBV29-1 combines with J gene TRBJ1-2; the match to TRBD1 covers 9 bases. This CDR3 contains 13 residues. CDR1 and CDR2 from the germline V gene are SQVTM and ANQGSEA. Trimming removed 6 bases from V and 5 bases from J; junction bases left unmatched: 7. CDR3 sequence (DNA): TGCAGCGTCGAACCGGGACAGGGATATGGCTACACCTTC. Translating it yields CSVEPGQGYGYTF.

This clone was detected only once. The V gene is TRBV6-1, the J gene TRBJ1-4; TRBD1 matches 10 bases. From germline, CDR1 is MNHNS and CDR2 SASEGT. The CDR3 consists of 14 residues. The trim removed 4 bases at V and 8 bases at J, leaving 4 bases unmatched. Here the CDR3 DNA reads TGTGCCAGCAGTGGACAGGGGGCGTCGGAAAAACTGTTTTTT. Encoded protein: CASSGQGASEKLFF.

V and J are TRBV5-1 and TRBJ2-1; TRBD1 might be the D (6 bases). V was cut by 5 bases and J by 4 bases, with 16 bases left in between. Germline V gene data show CDR1 as SGHRS and CDR2 as YFSETQ. The CDR3 is 15 amino acids. CDR3 DNA: TGCGCCAGCAGGGGGCAGGGGCATTCTTACAATGAGCAGTTCTTC. Translated, it gives CASRGQGHSYNEQFF.

The J gene is TRBJ2-7, the V gene TRBV7-2; 10 bases are a match to TRBD1. J lost 6 bases, V lost 6 bases, and 8 bases had no gene match. This CDR3 is built from 14 residues. The germline gives CDR1 SGHTA, CDR2 FQGNSA. The CDR3 bases are TGTGCCAGCAGTCCCGGGACAGGGGTAATCGAGCAGTACTTC. It specifies CASSPGTGVIEQYF.

The chain links TRBV4-1 to TRBJ2-2; 12 nucleotides line up with TRBD2. This CDR3 is 17 amino acids long. In germline, CDR1 is MGHRA, CDR2 YSYEKL. The V gene end was trimmed by 5 bases and the J gene end by 3 bases; junction bases not matched to a gene: 7. CDR3 sequence: CASSTLAGGPDTGELFF. CDR3 nucleotides: TGCGCCAGCAGCACTCTAGCGGGAGGGCCCGACACCGGGGAGCTGTTTTTT.

This chain connects TRBV7-8 to TRBJ1-3; D not certain. The CDR3 loop spans 14 amino acids. V lost 1 base, J lost 7 bases, and 11 bases lay in between. Germline V gene data show CDR1 as SGHVS and CDR2 as FQNEAQ. Here the CDR3 DNA reads TGTGCCAGCAGCTTAGGAACATTCGGGAACACCATATATTTT. It encodes CASSLGTFGNTIYF.

The chain couples TRBV5-4 to TRBJ2-1, with 9 bases fitting TRBD1. Trimming at V came to 5 bases and at J to 8 bases, leaving 11 bases not matched to a gene. In germline, CDR1 is SGHNT, CDR2 YYREEE (reference sequence). The CDR3 spans 15 residues. The CDR3 protein is CASRRPGQGGDEQFF. DNA of the CDR3: TGTGCCAGCAGACGTCCGGGACAGGGAGGAGATGAGCAGTTCTTC.

The chain recombines TRBV7-2 with TRBJ2-2; D is ambiguous. Deletions cut 2 bases from V and 6 bases from J, with 10 bases between. CDR1 and CDR2 from the germline V gene are SGHTA and FQGNSA. This CDR3 spans 14 amino acids. The DNA for the CDR3 is TGTGCCAGCAGCTTACCTGCTCCTGCCGGGGAGCTGTTTTTT. Protein product: CASSLPAPAGELFF.

Turning to this clone: The same CDR3 also results from other DNA sequences found in this sample. The J gene is TRBJ1-4, the V gene TRBV5-1, with D uncertain. The V end was cut by 5 bases, the J end by 0 bases, with 8 bases between. CDR1 and CDR2 from the germline V gene are SGHRS and YFSETQ. The CDR3 spans 14 residues. Here the CDR3 DNA reads TGCGCCAGCAGGCGGGAAGCAACTAATGAAAAACTGTTTTTT. This gives the protein CASRREATNEKLFF.

Here the CDR3 reads CASSLAAGADTDTQYF. The DNA of the CDR3 is TGTGCCAGCAGCTTAGCCGCGGGGGCCGACACAGATACGCAGTATTTT. The V gene is TRBV7-6, the J gene TRBJ2-3, with TRBD2 as a possible D gene (7 bases). This CDR3 is built from 16 residues. Looked up from germline, CDR1 is SGHVS and CDR2 is FNYEAQ. V shed 0 bases and J shed 2 bases, with 12 bases lying between them.

The chain links TRBV28 to TRBJ2-5, with D tentatively TRBD1 or TRBD2 (5 bases each). CDR3 length: 14 amino acids. Germline assignment: CDR1 MDHEN and CDR2 SYDVKM. V lost 3 bases and J lost 5, with 13 bases in between. CDR3 residues: CASSFWGRGETQYF. CDR3 sequence (DNA): TGTGCCAGCAGTTTCTGGGGCAGAGGGGAGACCCAGTACTTC.

The chain carries TRBV5-4 and TRBJ2-7; possibly TRBD2 for D (5 bases). V dropped 4 bases and J dropped 4 bases, with 18 bases sitting between them. This CDR3 has 15 amino acids. In germline, CDR1 is SGHNT, CDR2 YYREEE (reference sequence). The CDR3 loop is CASSAGQVTSYEQYF. CDR3 bases: TGTGCCAGCAGCGCGGGTCAGGTCACTAGTTACGAGCAGTACTTC.

CDR3 in amino acids: CASSLNQANQPQHF. The DNA of the CDR3 is TGTGCCAGCAGTTTAAATCAGGCCAATCAGCCCCAGCATTTT. The rearrangement joins TRBV27 to TRBJ1-5; D is unresolved. The germline CDR1 and CDR2 sequences are MNHEY and SMNVEV (reference sequence). V gave up 2 bases and J gave up 3 bases, with 8 bases separating them. The CDR3 has 14 amino acids.